The 25 T cell receptor beta chains below all came from one sample that was sequenced in a study of CD8 T cells in ankylosing spondylitis. General study results and limits: One TCR beta motif, made up of eight or nine highly homologous variants, appeared characteristic of ankylosing spondylitis blood.

In TCRdb, the 5' RACE reads were re-called with MiXCR into one record per CDR3 protein. The table shows over 450,000 distinct CDR3 sequences, with over 9.5% occurring only once. No antigens are known for them. The sample was blood, either unsorted or a sorted T cell fraction (not recorded which). The receptors here all came from a male donor with ankylosing spondylitis.

The J gene is TRBJ1-2, the V gene TRBV20-1; D is uncertain. V gave up 1 base and J gave up 4 bases, with 13 bases separating them. The germline V gene encodes CDR1 DFQATT and CDR2 SNEGSKA (reference sequence). This CDR3 region has 14 residues. The CDR3 loop is CSARASGGSYGYTF. The CDR3, as DNA: TGCAGTGCTAGAGCCTCGGGAGGCAGCTATGGCTACACCTTC.

The table lists this clonotype with many counts. V and J are TRBV12-3 or TRBV12-4 and TRBJ2-7; 14 bases are a match to TRBD2. The CDR3 runs to 15 residues. V trimming: 4 bases; J trimming: 6 bases; junction bases outside the gene matches: 5. The CDR3 protein is CASSSGTSGSLEQYF. The CDR3 DNA follows: TGTGCCAGCAGTTCCGGGACTAGCGGGAGCCTCGAGCAGTACTTC.

V is TRBV24-1 and J is TRBJ2-1; D is ambiguous. Trimming cost V 4 bases and J 7 bases, with 4 bases left between them. Germline values: CDR1 KGHDR, CDR2 SFDVKD. This CDR3 has 11 residues. CDR3 region: CATSEWNEQFF. As DNA, the CDR3 is TGTGCCACCAGTGAATGGAATGAGCAGTTCTTC.

The table lists this clonotype with a few counts. The chain has TRBV7-2 and TRBJ2-3, with TRBD2 matching 12 bases. This CDR3 is 16 amino acids long. V trimming: 7 bases; J trimming: 5 bases; junction bases outside the gene matches: 10. Germline CDR1 is SGHTA and CDR2 is FQGNSA. As DNA, the CDR3 is TGTGCCAGCATCAAGAGGACTAGCGGGGCGGGAGATACGCAGTATTTT. It specifies CASIKRTSGAGDTQYF.

CDR3 loop: CASSLTGFGTEAFF. Written as DNA, the CDR3 is TGTGCCAGCAGCCTGACAGGGTTTGGGACTGAAGCTTTCTTT. The genes are TRBV7-9 and TRBJ1-1; 7 positions agree with TRBD1. Germline V gene data show CDR1 as SEHNR and CDR2 as FQNEAQ (reference sequence). V was clipped by 5 bases and J by 5 bases; unmatched bases: 8. This CDR3 region has 14 residues.

V is TRBV5-6 and J is TRBJ1-3; D uncertain. V was clipped by 1 base and J by 1 base, with 21 bases between them. This CDR3 region has 19 residues. CDR1 is SGHDT and CDR2 is YYEEEE in the germline V gene. CDR3 in amino acids: CASSLYLIGVVRSGNTIYF. The CDR3 nucleotides read TGTGCCAGCAGCTTGTACTTGATTGGTGTGGTACGGTCTGGAAACACCATATATTTT.

J is TRBJ2-3 and V is TRBV5-6, with TRBD2 matching over 9 bases. This CDR3 is built from 16 residues. Germline-derived CDR1 and CDR2 are SGHDT and YYEEEE. V dropped 0 bases and J dropped 7; count of bases not matched to a gene: 9. CDR3 residues: CASSLGVAGVSNTQYF. Here the CDR3 DNA reads TGTGCCAGCAGCTTGGGAGTAGCGGGAGTTTCAAATACGCAGTATTTT. Using reference TRBV5-6 and TRBJ2-3 for the parts outside the CDR3, the full variable domain is DAGVTQSPTHLIKTRGQQVTLRCSPKSGHDTVSWYQQALGQGPQFIFQYYEEEERQRGNFPDRFSGHQFPNYSSELNVNALLLGDSALYLCASSLGVAGVSNTQYFGPGTRLTVL.

Written as DNA, the CDR3 is TGTGCCAGCAGCCTGGACTCCGAACGGGATCAGCCCCAGCATTTT. This sequence encodes CASSLDSERDQPQHF. The chain is built from TRBV7-9 and TRBJ1-5; the D is unclear. Germline V gene data show CDR1 as SEHNR and CDR2 as FQNEAQ (reference sequence). The CDR3 consists of 15 residues. V was clipped by 5 bases and J by 5 bases, with 16 bases between them.

This clonotype appeared a few times. The genes are TRBV2 and TRBJ2-1; D tentatively fits TRBD1 or TRBD2 (5 bases each). Germline-derived CDR1 and CDR2 are SNHLY and FYNNEI. V dropped 8 bases and J dropped 0 bases, with 23 bases sitting between them. This CDR3 spans 18 amino acids. The CDR3 DNA sequence: TGTGCCAGCCGCGTTGGGGGTTCCGACCTAAGCTCCTACAATGAGCAGTTCTTC. It encodes CASRVGGSDLSSYNEQFF.

This sequence joins TRBV18 and TRBJ2-7, with 7 nucleotides matching TRBD2. The V segment lost 2 bases and the J segment 0 bases; nucleotides outside the gene matches: 4. CDR1 and CDR2 from the germline V gene are KGHSH and LQKENI. This CDR3 has 15 amino acids. The CDR3 bases are TGTGCCAGCTCACCAAATAGCGGGTACTCCTACGAGCAGTACGTC. It codes for CASSPNSGYSYEQYV.

This clonotype has a count of ten or more. This chain uses TRBV5-1 with TRBJ2-7, with D maybe TRBD2 (5 bases). The CDR3 extends over 14 amino acids. V was shortened by 2 bases and J by 7 bases, with 16 bases between the two germline ends. Germline loops: CDR1 SGHRS, CDR2 YFSETQ. The CDR3 DNA reads as TGCGCCAGCAGCTTCGGACCCGCTCCGGGGGAGCAGTACGTC. Translating gives CASSFGPAPGEQYV.

This clonotype has only a few counts. The chain uses TRBV10-1 and TRBJ2-3; D remains unclear. Trimming stripped 0 bases from V and 4 bases from J, with 11 bases between. This CDR3 region has 15 residues. Germline assignment: CDR1 WNHNN and CDR2 SYGVQD (reference sequence). CDR3 coding DNA: TGCGCCAGCAGTGAGTCGGCCCTAGAGGCAGATACGCAGTATTTT. Protein: CASSESALEADTQYF.

The rearrangement uses TRBV11-1 and TRBJ2-1; tentatively, D is TRBD2 (6 bases). The CDR3 totals 18 residues. V lost 7 bases and J 0 bases, leaving 22 bases between the germline ends. The germline gives CDR1 SGHAT, CDR2 FQDESV (reference sequence). CDR3: CASTPEGYLGSSYNEQFF. The CDR3 DNA reads TGTGCCAGCACCCCGGAGGGCTACCTCGGGAGCTCCTACAATGAGCAGTTCTTC.

This clonotype was picked up a small number of times. The chain links TRBV6-2 or TRBV6-3 to TRBJ1-1, with D perhaps TRBD1 (5 bases). This CDR3 is 14 amino acids long. CDR1 is MNHEY and CDR2 is SVGEGT in the germline V gene. Trimming removed 8 bases at V and 1 base at J, with 14 bases between. The CDR3, as DNA: TGTGCCAGCCTAGGGGCGGGGAAGAACACTGAAGCTTTCTTT. As protein: CASLGAGKNTEAFF.

This sequence joins TRBV29-1 and TRBJ1-2, with 12 bases aligning to TRBD1. The germline V gene encodes CDR1 SQVTM and CDR2 ANQGSEA. The V and J ends lost 3 bases and 7 bases, in that order; junction bases with no gene match: 12. The CDR3 spans 16 residues. The CDR3 coding sequence is TGCAGCGTTGAGGTGGTTCCGGGACAGGGGGCCTCTGGCTACACCTTC. Its translation: CSVEVVPGQGASGYTF.

V is TRBV4-2 and J is TRBJ2-5; 10 bases are shared with TRBD2. V was clipped by 4 bases and J by 2 bases; unmatched bases: 7. Germline V gives CDR1 LGHNA, CDR2 YNFKEQ. CDR3 length equals 16 residues. CDR3 amino acids: CASSLKAGGRQETQYF. CDR3 nucleotide sequence: TGTGCCAGCAGCCTTAAAGCGGGAGGGCGTCAAGAGACCCAGTACTTC.

The V and J genes are TRBV20-1 and TRBJ2-1; 8 nucleotides align to TRBD2. Trimming removed 3 bases from V and 5 bases from J; junction bases left unmatched: 6. Germline V gives CDR1 DFQATT, CDR2 SNEGSKA (reference sequence). The CDR3 length is 14 residues. The CDR3, as DNA: TGCAGTGCTAGTGGCCAGCGGGAGAACAATGAGCAGTTCTTC. Translated, it gives CSASGQRENNEQFF.

J is TRBJ2-7 and V is TRBV20-1, with no clear D. Trimming removed 2 bases from V and 1 base from J, with 15 bases in between. Germline V gene lookup returns CDR1 DFQATT and CDR2 SNEGSKA (reference sequence). The CDR3 has 15 amino acids. CDR3: CSARFRGEPSYEQYF. The DNA of the CDR3 is TGCAGTGCTAGATTTCGCGGCGAGCCTTCCTACGAGCAGTACTTC.

The V and J genes are TRBV20-1 and TRBJ1-5; 7 positions agree with TRBD1. There are 16 residues in the CDR3. Unmatched junction bases numbered 12, after V lost 7 bases and J lost 0 bases. In germline, CDR1 is DFQATT, CDR2 SNEGSKA (reference sequence). CDR3 region: CSVLKGDSHSNQPQHF. The CDR3 DNA reads as TGCAGTGTCCTGAAGGGGGACAGCCATAGCAATCAGCCCCAGCATTTT.

Only a few counts were recorded for this clonotype. The gene calls are TRBV3-1 and TRBJ1-2, with a weak D call TRBD1 (5 bases). This CDR3 is 14 amino acids long. V was cut by 2 bases and J by 4 bases, with 11 bases left in between. The germline gives CDR1 LGHDT, CDR2 YNNKEL (reference sequence). CDR3: CASSQRGPAYGYTF. The CDR3 DNA reads TGTGCCAGCAGCCAAAGGGGACCGGCCTATGGCTACACCTTC.

This clonotype was seen many times. The CDR3 protein is CASRAGDTQYF. The CDR3 DNA is TGTGCCAGCCGCGCGGGGGATACGCAGTATTTT. The chain combines TRBV18 with TRBJ2-3; D is perhaps TRBD2 (6 bases). CDR1 KGHSH and CDR2 LQKENI come from the germline V gene. V lost 8 bases and J 6 bases, leaving 9 bases between the germline ends. The CDR3 has 11 residues.

The chain carries TRBV28 and TRBJ2-2; 7 positions agree with TRBD1. V shed 11 bases and J 8 bases; nucleotides not matched to a gene: 8. The germline gives CDR1 MDHEN, CDR2 SYDVKM. The CDR3 has 12 residues. The CDR3 DNA is TGTGCCTCGTGGACAGGCGAGGGGGAGCTGTTTTTT. Its translation is CASWTGEGELFF.

In this sample, this clonotype turned up a few times. The CDR3 nucleotides read TGTGCCAGCAGCCTTATCGGGGGTCCAGGGGAGCTGTTTTTT. Its translation is CASSLIGGPGELFF. The chain employs TRBV11-2 and TRBJ2-2, with D possibly matching TRBD2 (6 bases). This CDR3 contains 14 residues. Germline V gene data show CDR1 as SGHAT and CDR2 as FQNNGV. Trimming removed 5 bases at V and 8 bases at J, with 15 bases between.

The J gene is TRBJ2-1, the V gene TRBV24-1; the D call may be TRBD1 or TRBD2 (5 bases each). V was clipped by 4 bases and J by 7 bases, with 13 bases between them. The CDR3 covers 14 residues. CDR1 is KGHDR, CDR2 SFDVKD, per germline. CDR3 region: CATSEPGTKNEQFF. In DNA form, the CDR3 reads TGTGCCACCAGTGAGCCAGGGACCAAGAATGAGCAGTTCTTC.

This clonotype occurred a few times. The CDR3: CASSLATQSRGYTF. The CDR3 nucleotides are TGTGCCAGCAGCTTAGCTACACAAAGTCGAGGCTACACCTTC. J is TRBJ1-2 and V is TRBV7-9; D remains unclear. V gave up 0 bases and J gave up 8 bases, with 13 bases separating them. CDR1 is SEHNR and CDR2 is FQNEAQ in the germline V gene (reference sequence). The CDR3 has 14 amino acids.